This T cell receptor (beta chain) was identified in a study of blood T cell repertoires in COVID-19. Study details: T cells, B-cell-depleted T cells, or PBMCs provided the cDNA or gDNA that served as material.

Produced via immunoSEQ multiplex PCR; TCRdb's table is partial and in-frame only. In the table there are 310,000 or so clones, over 80% of which are singletons. The ends were cut back, 2 bases at V and 6 bases at J, with 8 bases in the middle. The CDR3 sequence is 12 residues long. From germline, CDR1 is SNHLY and CDR2 FYNNEI. This clone has only a few counts. The TCR sequence derives from a woman aged 18 to 35 who had recovered from COVID-19. What was sequenced was PBMCs or T cells enriched from blood (not recorded which). The chain uses TRBV2 and TRBJ2-7; D gene unclear. The CDR3 region is CASSEIPSEQYF. In DNA, the CDR3 is TGTGCCAGCAGTGAAATCCCCTCCGAGCAGTACTTC.